The clone carrying this T cell receptor beta chain was observed at least ten times. No antigen is known for it. The CDR3 covers 15 residues. Trimming took 6 bases from V and 4 from J; bases not matched to a gene: 7. Germline V gene sequence: CDR1 LNHDA, CDR2 SQIVND (reference sequence). This entry comes from a study of metastatic and nonmetastatic thyroid tumors. As for the study in general: Repertoires of blood and of tissue (tumor or nodule) from malignant and benign thyroid patients were compared. Study results and caveats: Across blood and tumor, TCR beta diversity in malignant thyroid tumors was reportedly significantly higher than in benign nodules.

TCRdb re-called the PCR reads through MiXCR. The sample consists of tens of thousands of clones, 9% to 14% of them appearing once. No patient had received any treatment before thyroid surgery. Source material: blood. The TCR was taken from a male donor with papillary thyroid cancer or a benign thyroid nodule (not recorded which). Some clones in this sample may be carry-over from other donors' samples. The chain combines TRBV19 with TRBJ2-1, with TRBD2 matching over 9 bases. This CDR3 reads CASSTSGLEYNEQFF. The CDR3, as DNA: TGTGCCAGTAGCACTAGCGGGCTGGAGTACAATGAGCAGTTCTTC.